The subject of this entry is one TCR beta chain. Its target is not known. Primers: 60 Vbeta forward and 13 Jbeta reverse. The data were produced by immunoSEQ multiplex PCR, yet TCRdb's version contains in-frame clones alone and is incomplete. The sample gives under 45,000 clones, under 65% of which show up once; roughly 8.9% is in the top ten. This sample was included in a study of cytomegalovirus exposure and HLA in healthy donors. About the research overall: Out of 300 to 500 genotyped donors, less than 90% belonged to the Caucasian-associated ancestry cluster. Study-wide findings and caveats: A missense DCLRE1C variant was associated with V- and J-gene trimming of TCR beta chains in a later analysis, and an independent cohort replicated the association. Presence/absence comparisons presumed near-even sequencing depth among donors. Accurate HLA-A and HLA-B prediction from TCR beta sequences was reported for most subjects.

Trimming left V 5 bases short and J 6 bases short, with 17 bases between. The CDR3 runs 15 residues. Germline CDR1 and CDR2: SNHLY and FYNNEI. Sequencing used PBMCs. The sequence was collected from a human donor in good health. The chain couples TRBV2 to TRBJ1-5, with D perhaps matching TRBD1 (5 bases). The CDR3, as DNA: TGTGCCAGCAGTTTCCAGGGTTTTAGCGGTCAGCCCCAGCATTTT. It specifies CASSFQGFSGQPQHF.